This T cell receptor (beta chain) appears in the sequencing data of a study of blood T cell repertoires in COVID-19. Looking at the study overall: Collection of acute and convalescent COVID-19 samples took place in the United States, Italy and Spain. From T cells, B-cell-depleted T cells, or PBMCs came the material, which was cDNA or gDNA.

Germline V gene sequence: CDR1 SGDLS, CDR2 YYNGEE. V was clipped by 0 bases and J by 4 bases, with 7 bases between them. The CDR3 contains 13 residues. In the study's own analysis: Quantification of nucleated cells was approximated via reference gene primer amplification. Assay used: immunoSEQ multiplex PCR; TCRdb lists only in-frame clones, some missing. From that table come the V and J calls and clone size; the DNA was used to work out D and trimming. The sample includes 150,000 to 200,000 clones, approximately 75% seen only once; the top ten take roughly 10%. Sequenced input: peripheral blood. This receptor was identified in a human donor in a cohort sampled during active COVID-19. The chain is built from TRBV9 and TRBJ2-5; D not certain. CDR3 protein: CASSVGALETQYF. Here the CDR3 DNA reads TGTGCCAGCAGCGTAGGGGCTTTAGAGACCCAGTACTTC.